This TCR beta chain stems from a study of lymphopenia after photon versus proton radiotherapy. The germline V and J ends were trimmed by 0 bases and 0 bases, with 3 bases remaining between them. This CDR3 has 13 amino acids. The germline CDR1 and CDR2 sequences are LNHDA and SQIVND (reference sequence). The method was immunoSEQ multiplex PCR; TCRdb's version includes in-frame clones alone and lacks a portion of them. The table has tens of thousands of clones, more than 70% seen once. V is TRBV19 and J is TRBJ2-7; D not resolved. The specimen was peripheral blood, collected from a patient treated with photon-based radiotherapy. The sequence derives from a man in his fifties with gastric cancer. The DNA of the CDR3 is TGTGCCAGTAGTATAGAACGCTCCTACGAGCAGTACTTC. Translated, it gives CASSIERSYEQYF.